A selection of T cell receptor beta chains follows, all from one sample in a study of blood T cell repertoires in COVID-19. Assay used: immunoSEQ multiplex PCR; TCRdb lists only in-frame clones, some missing. This table has 350,000 or so clones, 86% appearing once. Sample: PBMCs or T cells enriched from blood (not recorded which). The source is a woman aged 35 to 49 with acute COVID-19. The CDR3 runs from the conserved cysteine through the conserved F or W. D genes are given only for firm matches.

v_call: TRBV7-9
d_call: TRBD1
cdr3_aa: CASIRFGTGGQRANEKLFF

v_call: TRBV11-2
d_call: -
cdr3_aa: CASSLDSPSKSLNTEAFF

v_call: TRBV19
d_call: TRBD1
cdr3_aa: CASSMTGTGVMNTEAFF

v_call: TRBV9
d_call: -
cdr3_aa: CASSVGQSTGELFF

v_call: TRBV4-2
d_call: -
cdr3_aa: CASSQEYGGVLYEQYF

v_call: TRBV27
d_call: -
cdr3_aa: CASSFVSGASGANVLTF

v_call: TRBV7-5
d_call: -
cdr3_aa: CARSLAAQGVNYGYTF

v_call: TRBV7-3
d_call: TRBD1
cdr3_aa: CASSWTGGPNNSPLHF

v_call: TRBV4-3
d_call: -
cdr3_aa: CASSQEAAGFYGYTF

v_call: TRBV5-4
d_call: TRBD1
cdr3_aa: CASSLGTGTRFNEQFF

v_call: TRBV9
d_call: -
cdr3_aa: CASSLQGYGYTF

v_call: TRBV19
d_call: TRBD1
cdr3_aa: CASRRAAGGLSSGNTIYF

v_call: TRBV5-5
d_call: -
cdr3_aa: CASSLAWRDQPQHF

v_call: TRBV9
d_call: -
cdr3_aa: CASSPDRTANSGNTIYF

v_call: TRBV7-6
d_call: -
cdr3_aa: CASSLGTHTGQNTEAFF

v_call: TRBV29-1
d_call: -
cdr3_aa: CSGRVSGANVLTF

v_call: TRBV19
d_call: -
cdr3_aa: CATANRDSSNQPQHF